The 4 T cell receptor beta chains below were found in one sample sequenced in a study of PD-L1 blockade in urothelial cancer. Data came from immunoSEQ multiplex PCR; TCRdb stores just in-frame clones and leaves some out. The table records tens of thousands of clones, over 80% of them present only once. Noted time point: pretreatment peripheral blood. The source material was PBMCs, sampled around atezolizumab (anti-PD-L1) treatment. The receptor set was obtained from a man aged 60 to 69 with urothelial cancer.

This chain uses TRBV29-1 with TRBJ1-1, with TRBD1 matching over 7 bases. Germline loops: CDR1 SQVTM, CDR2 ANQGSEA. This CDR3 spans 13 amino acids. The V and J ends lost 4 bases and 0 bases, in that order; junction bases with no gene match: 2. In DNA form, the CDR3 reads TGCAGCGTTGTACAGGGGATGAACACTGAAGCTTTCTTT. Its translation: CSVVQGMNTEAFF.

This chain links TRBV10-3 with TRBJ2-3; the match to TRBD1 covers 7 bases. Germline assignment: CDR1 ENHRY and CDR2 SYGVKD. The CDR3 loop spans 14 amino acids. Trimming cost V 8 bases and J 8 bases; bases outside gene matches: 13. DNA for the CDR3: TGTGCCATCGATTTTGGGACAGAAGGCGGTACGCAGTATTTT. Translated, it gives CAIDFGTEGGTQYF.

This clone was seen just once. As DNA, the CDR3 is TGTGCCAGCAGTTACACAGGGGTCGGGAATTCACCCCTCCACTTT. As protein: CASSYTGVGNSPLHF. The chain has TRBV6-6 and TRBJ1-6; 7 bases map to TRBD1. The CDR3 length is 15 residues. The junction had 5 bases not matched to a gene; V was cut back by 2 bases and J by 7 bases. CDR1 and CDR2 (germline): MNHNY, SVGAGI (reference sequence).

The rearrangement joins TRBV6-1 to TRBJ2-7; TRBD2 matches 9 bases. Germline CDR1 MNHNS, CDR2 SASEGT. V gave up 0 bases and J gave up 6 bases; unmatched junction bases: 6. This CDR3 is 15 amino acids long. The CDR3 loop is CASSEAGSGGLEQYF. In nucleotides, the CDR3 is TGTGCCAGCAGTGAAGCTGGTAGCGGGGGCCTCGAGCAGTACTTC.